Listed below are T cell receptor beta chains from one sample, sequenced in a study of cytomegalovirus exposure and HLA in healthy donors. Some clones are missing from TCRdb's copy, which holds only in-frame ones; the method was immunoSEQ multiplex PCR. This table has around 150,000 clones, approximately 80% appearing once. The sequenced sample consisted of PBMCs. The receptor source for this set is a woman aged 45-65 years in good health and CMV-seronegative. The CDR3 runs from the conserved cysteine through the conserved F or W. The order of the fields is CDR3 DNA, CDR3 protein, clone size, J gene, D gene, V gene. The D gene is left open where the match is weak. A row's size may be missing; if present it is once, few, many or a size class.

TGTGCCAGCAGTGAACAGGGCTACGAGCAGTACTTC	CASSEQGYEQYF	once	TRBJ2-7	NA	TRBV28
TGCGCCAGCAGCTTGGGATGGGGCAGGGCTTTATCTGGAAACACCATATATTTT	CASSLGWGRALSGNTIYF	NA	TRBJ1-3	NA	TRBV5-1
TGTGCCAGCAGCTTAACAGGGGGGAACACTGAAGCTTTCTTT	CASSLTGGNTEAFF	few	TRBJ1-1	TRBD1	TRBV11-3
TGTGCCAGCAGCTCAGGATATTTCAACTCCTACGAGCAGTACTTC	CASSSGYFNSYEQYF	NA	TRBJ2-7	NA	TRBV2
TGTGCCAGCAGGGCGGGAGGGCCCGTAGATACGCAGTATTTT	CASRAGGPVDTQYF	NA	TRBJ2-3	TRBD2	TRBV6-1
TGTGCCAGCAGTTCGGGAAGTGTCATTCAGTACTTC	CASSSGSVIQYF	NA	TRBJ2-4	NA	TRBV28
TGTGCCAGCAGTGATCGCAGCTCCTACGAGCAGTACTTC	CASSDRSSYEQYF	NA	TRBJ2-7	NA	TRBV6-1
TGTGCCAGCAGCCGGATAGGACAGGGGGTTACTGAAGCTTTCTTT	CASSRIGQGVTEAFF	NA	TRBJ1-1	TRBD1	TRBV28
TGCGCCAGCAGCTCAAGACAGGGGAGAAATGAAAAACTGTTTTTT	CASSSRQGRNEKLFF	NA	TRBJ1-4	TRBD1	TRBV5-1
TGCGCCAGCAGCCAAGATCTTATCCTGGATACGCAGTATTTT	CASSQDLILDTQYF	few	TRBJ2-3	NA	TRBV4-3
TGTGCCAGCAGCCATATAGAGACCCAGTACTTC	CASSHIETQYF	NA	TRBJ2-5	NA	TRBV14
TGTGCCAGCAGCTTAGCGCTAGGGGGCTGGGAGACCCAGTACTTC	CASSLALGGWETQYF	once	TRBJ2-5	TRBD1	TRBV7-2
TGTGCCAGCAGTGAACAAGTGGGCGGAGGGGAAAAACTGTTTTTT	CASSEQVGGGEKLFF	NA	TRBJ1-4	NA	TRBV9